The 27 T cell receptor beta chains reported below all come from one sample, sequenced in a study of PD-1 blockade in classical Hodgkin lymphoma. Indicated time point: newly diagnosed, previously untreated cHL patient sample. Magnetic depletion of unwanted cells isolated CD4+ T cells from thawed PBMCs. The assay was immunoSEQ multiplex PCR, and TCRdb's table has in-frame clones only and misses some. The sample includes about 22,000 clones, 85% to 90% of them seen just once. The sequencing input was CD4+ T cells from blood. Receptors were obtained from a human donor with classical Hodgkin lymphoma.

The chain carries TRBV6-1 and TRBJ2-1; 8 nucleotides align to TRBD1. V dropped 4 bases and J dropped 4; count of bases not matched to a gene: 6. Germline CDR1 reads MNHNS; CDR2 reads SASEGT. CDR3 length equals 15 residues. CDR3 amino acids: CASSGPGQVYNEQFF. The CDR3 coding sequence is TGTGCCAGCAGTGGCCCGGGACAGGTGTACAATGAGCAGTTCTTC.

As for this clone: At one boundary the junction diverges from the germline segment, which might be a read error. CDR3 in amino acids: CASSAMISGSSNEQFF. CDR3 coding DNA: TGTGCCAGCAGCGCCATGATTAGCGGGTCCTCCAATGAGCAGTTCTTC. The chain carries TRBV11-2 and TRBJ2-1; 7 bases line up with TRBD2. The CDR3 is 16 residues long. Germline lookup yields CDR1 SGHAT and CDR2 FQNNGV.

The chain carries TRBV11-3 and TRBJ2-3; D not certain. There are 13 residues in the CDR3. V was pared by 5 bases and J by 3 bases, with 9 bases between. Looked up from germline, CDR1 is SGHNT and CDR2 is YENEEA. This chain's CDR3 is CASSKQITDTQYF. Written as DNA, the CDR3 is TGTGCCAGCAGCAAGCAGATTACAGATACGCAGTATTTT.

The chain links TRBV7-2 to TRBJ2-3; TRBD2 agrees at 15 bases. Losses at the gene ends were 5 bases for V and 4 bases for J; bases not matched to a gene: 7. This CDR3 is built from 17 residues. Germline values: CDR1 SGHTA, CDR2 FQGNSA. The CDR3, as DNA: TGTGCCAGCAGCAGGTCGGGACTAGCGGGGGGTGCAGATACGCAGTATTTT. Amino acids: CASSRSGLAGGADTQYF.

V is TRBV4-2 and J is TRBJ1-1; D gene ambiguous. Germline lookup yields CDR1 LGHNA and CDR2 YNFKEQ. The V end lost 1 base, the J end lost 1 base, and 7 bases lay between the germline ends. The CDR3 runs 14 residues. CDR3 sequence (DNA): TGTGCCAGCAGCCAAGTATCCGAGAACACTGAAGCTTTCTTT. It encodes CASSQVSENTEAFF.

The J gene is TRBJ1-5, the V gene TRBV6-1; D might be TRBD1 (6 bases). Per germline, CDR1 MNHNS and CDR2 SASEGT. V was pared by 3 bases and J by 6 bases, with 9 bases between. CDR3 length equals 13 residues. CDR3 in amino acids: CASSDKGGQPQHF. The DNA of the CDR3 is TGTGCCAGCAGTGATAAAGGGGGTCAGCCCCAGCATTTT.

V and J are TRBV28 and TRBJ2-5; a weak D match, TRBD2 (6 bases). Germline V CDR1 and CDR2: MDHEN, SYDVKM. The CDR3 runs 13 residues. V shed 5 bases and J shed 3 bases, with 10 bases lying between them. This chain's CDR3 is CASSLWGEETQYF. The DNA of the CDR3 is TGTGCCAGCAGTCTTTGGGGGGAAGAGACCCAGTACTTC. The whole variable domain, filled in from reference TRBV28 and TRBJ2-5, reads DVKVTQSSRYLVKRTGEKVFLECVQDMDHENMFWYRQDPGLGLRLIYFSYDVKMKEKGDIPEGYSVSREKKERFSLILESASTNQTSMYLCASSLWGEETQYFGPGTRLLVL.

The chain carries TRBV9 and TRBJ2-7; 9 positions match TRBD2. CDR3 size: 15 residues. J gave up 4 bases and V 0 bases, and 5 bases lay outside the gene matches. Germline lookup yields CDR1 SGDLS and CDR2 YYNGEE. DNA of the CDR3: TGTGCCAGCAGCGTAGATGGTAGCGGGAGATACGAGCAGTACTTC. It yields the protein CASSVDGSGRYEQYF. Complete variable domain (other parts from reference TRBV9 and TRBJ2-7): DSGVTQTPKHLITATGQRVTLRCSPRSGDLSVYWYQQSLDQGLQFLIQYYNGEERAKGNILERFSAQQFPDLHSELNLSSLELGDSALYFCASSVDGSGRYEQYFGPGTRLTVT.

The chain links TRBV29-1 to TRBJ2-5, with D perhaps assigned TRBD1 or TRBD2 (6 bases each). The last part of the DNA fits TRBJ2-7 better; the J call may be wrong. Per the germline V gene, CDR1 is SQVTM and CDR2 is ANQGSEA. CDR3 size: 13 residues. The CDR3 reads CSVGGGTSYEQYF. The CDR3 DNA is TGCAGCGTGGGGGGCGGGACCTCCTACGAGCAGTACTTC.

This chain uses TRBV2 with TRBJ2-3, with D uncertain. With 2 bases removed from V and 0 bases from J, the gap between germline ends came to 9 bases. The germline gives CDR1 SNHLY, CDR2 FYNNEI. This CDR3 is 15 amino acids long. CDR3 bases: TGTGCCAGCAGTGAAAGCCTACCAAGCACAGATACGCAGTATTTT. Translation: CASSESLPSTDTQYF.

The J gene is TRBJ1-1, the V gene TRBV10-3; D gene unclear. This CDR3 has 14 residues. Germline V CDR1 and CDR2: ENHRY, SYGVKD. The V and J ends lost 3 bases and 1 base respectively, with 9 bases between them. CDR3 protein: CAISEGPSNTEAFF. CDR3 in DNA: TGTGCCATCAGTGAAGGACCCTCGAACACTGAAGCTTTCTTT.

V is TRBV5-4 and J is TRBJ1-1; 7 bases fit TRBD1. J lost 3 bases, V lost 4 bases, and 15 bases had no gene match. This CDR3 has 17 amino acids. The germline V gene encodes CDR1 SGHNT and CDR2 YYREEE (reference sequence). The CDR3, as DNA: TGTGCCAGCAGCGTCCGTCCCCGGGACAGTCTGGACACTGAAGCTTTCTTT. Amino acids: CASSVRPRDSLDTEAFF.

The chain combines TRBV15 with TRBJ2-7; the D gene is possibly TRBD1 (5 bases). V was clipped by 0 bases and J by 5 bases, with 8 bases between them. CDR3 length equals 13 residues. Germline V gene lookup returns CDR1 LNHNV and CDR2 YYDKDF (reference sequence). CDR3 coding DNA: TGTGCCACCAGCAGAGATTTAGGGGACGAGCAGTACTTC. Residues: CATSRDLGDEQYF.

The rearrangement uses TRBV5-1 and TRBJ1-4, with 7 nucleotides matching TRBD1. From germline, CDR1 is SGHRS and CDR2 YFSETQ. Losses at the gene ends were 3 bases for V and 0 bases for J; bases not matched to a gene: 17. This CDR3 is built from 20 residues. The CDR3 region has the DNA TGCGCCAGCAGCTCGTTGGGCCGCGGGACAGCTCAGTCAACTAATGAAAAACTGTTTTTT. Its protein is CASSSLGRGTAQSTNEKLFF. Complete variable domain (other parts from reference TRBV5-1 and TRBJ1-4): KAGVTQTPRYLIKTRGQQVTLSCSPISGHRSVSWYQQTPGQGLQFLFEYFSETQRNKGNFPGRFSGRQFSNSRSEMNVSTLELGDSALYLCASSSLGRGTAQSTNEKLFFGSGTQLSVL.

This clone was counted between two and nine times. The chain carries TRBV30 and TRBJ1-1; D uncertain. Trimming shortened V by 2 bases and J by 0 bases, and 4 bases separated the two germline ends. Looked up from germline, CDR1 is GTSNPN and CDR2 is SVGIG (reference sequence). The CDR3 contains 12 residues. The CDR3 is CAWSRMNTEAFF. CDR3 DNA sequence: TGTGCCTGGAGTAGGATGAACACTGAAGCTTTCTTT.

The chain recombines TRBV5-1 with TRBJ2-2; D gene uncertain. Between the trimmed V and J ends, which lost 0 bases and 2 bases, there was a span of 5 bases. This CDR3 has 14 residues. The germline CDR1 and CDR2 sequences are SGHRS and YFSETQ. CDR3 DNA sequence: TGCGCCAGCAGCTTGGGACTTAACACCGGGGAGCTGTTTTTT. Its protein is CASSLGLNTGELFF.

The rearrangement uses TRBV6-5 and TRBJ1-1, with TRBD1 matching over 8 bases. The ends lost 2 bases at V and 4 bases at J; junction bases unmatched: 6. Germline CDR1 MNHEY, CDR2 SVGAGI. The CDR3 spans 15 residues. CDR3 DNA sequence: TGTGCCAGCAGTTACCACAGGGGGTCCCCCACTGAAGCTTTCTTT. Its protein is CASSYHRGSPTEAFF.

DNA for the CDR3: TGTGCCAGCAGCTTCGACAGGGCGGCCTATGGCTACACCTTC. The encoded protein is CASSFDRAAYGYTF. This chain connects TRBV6-5 to TRBJ1-2, with 7 bases that match TRBD1. V was clipped by 6 bases and J by 4 bases; unmatched bases: 8. This CDR3 is 14 amino acids long. The germline CDR1 and CDR2 sequences are MNHEY and SVGAGI.

The genes are TRBV5-1 and TRBJ2-5; 15 nucleotides line up with TRBD2. CDR1 is SGHRS, CDR2 YFSETQ, per germline. V was clipped by 4 bases and J by 5 bases; unmatched bases: 3. The CDR3 extends over 15 amino acids. The CDR3 coding sequence is TGCGCCAGCAGCCACGGGACTAGCGGGGGGGAGACCCAGTACTTC. Its protein product is CASSHGTSGGETQYF.

This rearrangement joins TRBV14 to TRBJ2-3, with a tentative D call TRBD1 (5 bases). With 2 bases removed from V and 4 bases from J, the gap between germline ends came to 16 bases. This CDR3 comprises 16 residues. Germline V gene sequence: CDR1 SGHDN, CDR2 FVKESK. The CDR3 nucleotides read TGTGCCAGCAGCCAAATAGGCCAGGGAAGCTCAGATACGCAGTATTTT. Encoded protein: CASSQIGQGSSDTQYF.

The chain couples TRBV5-1 to TRBJ2-7, with D possibly being TRBD1 (6 bases). With 7 bases removed from V and 7 bases from J, the gap between germline ends came to 18 bases. Germline V gene data show CDR1 as SGHRS and CDR2 as YFSETQ. The CDR3 covers 13 residues. CDR3 sequence (DNA): TGCGCCAGCGGGATGCTACAGGGTCAGGAGCAGTACTTC. Translating it yields CASGMLQGQEQYF. The full variable domain, rest sourced from reference TRBV5-1 and TRBJ2-7, is KAGVTQTPRYLIKTRGQQVTLSCSPISGHRSVSWYQQTPGQGLQFLFEYFSETQRNKGNFPGRFSGRQFSNSRSEMNVSTLELGDSALYLCASGMLQGQEQYFGPGTRLTVT.

This rearrangement joins TRBV9 to TRBJ2-7; D is possibly TRBD2 (6 bases). This CDR3 has 17 residues. Trimming removed 0 bases at V and 0 bases at J, with 16 bases between. CDR1 SGDLS and CDR2 YYNGEE come from the germline V gene. Here the CDR3 DNA reads TGTGCCAGCAGCGTAGGGGGAGGATCTAGTTACTCCTACGAGCAGTACTTC. Translating gives CASSVGGGSSYSYEQYF.

Comments on this clone: Because the CDR3 is missing its conserved closing phenylalanine or tryptophan, this is likely a read error. The chain recombines TRBV29-1 with TRBJ2-7, with D perhaps TRBD1 (8 bases). This CDR3 spans 13 amino acids. The V end lost 5 bases, the J end lost 3 bases, and 14 bases lay between the germline ends. Germline values: CDR1 SQVTM, CDR2 ANQGSEA. This CDR3 is CSVLTGGVYEQYL. The CDR3 region has the DNA TGCAGCGTTCTCACAGGGGGGGTCTACGAGCAGTACCTC.

The CDR3 DNA is TGTGCCAGTAGTATAGTTGCCAGACAGGGGGCCACCCAGTACTTC. Its protein product is CASSIVARQGATQYF. This chain links TRBV19 with TRBJ2-5; 10 bases are shared with TRBD1. This CDR3 region has 15 residues. Germline V gene data show CDR1 as LNHDA and CDR2 as SQIVND (reference sequence). V trimming: 1 base; J trimming: 8 bases; junction bases outside the gene matches: 7.

The chain uses TRBV5-1 and TRBJ2-3; 9 nucleotides align to TRBD2. The V gene's germline CDR1 is SGHRS and CDR2 YFSETQ. V lost 4 bases to trimming and J lost 1 base; unmatched junction nucleotides: 7. The CDR3 length is 16 residues. CDR3 protein: CASSPYSGGGTDTQYF. CDR3 in DNA: TGCGCCAGCAGCCCGTATAGCGGGGGAGGCACAGATACGCAGTATTTT.

This chain joins TRBV2 and TRBJ1-2; TRBD1 matches 9 bases. Losses at the gene ends were 8 bases for V and 8 bases for J; bases not matched to a gene: 6. Germline V gene lookup returns CDR1 SNHLY and CDR2 FYNNEI. The CDR3 runs to 12 residues. The CDR3 sequence is CASLGQGGGYTF. The DNA of the CDR3 is TGTGCCAGCCTGGGACAGGGAGGCGGCTACACCTTC.

The gene calls are TRBV28 and TRBJ1-2, with 8 positions matching TRBD1. Germline lookup yields CDR1 MDHEN and CDR2 SYDVKM. The CDR3 extends over 16 amino acids. Trimming took 4 bases from V and 4 from J; bases not matched to a gene: 11. The CDR3 spells CASSSPGQALPYGYTF. CDR3 in DNA: TGTGCCAGCAGTTCCCCGGGACAGGCCTTGCCCTATGGCTACACCTTC.